These 9 T cell receptor beta chains were sequenced from one sample in a study of CD8 T cells in ankylosing spondylitis. One entry per CDR3 protein, called by TCRdb with MiXCR from the 5' RACE reads. The table records roughly 60,000 distinct CDR3 sequences, around 6.5% of them present only once. The sample was synovial fluid, either unsorted or a sorted T cell fraction (not recorded which). The receptors stem from a male donor with ankylosing spondylitis.

V gene TRBV5-6 combines with J gene TRBJ1-5; no definite D call. This CDR3 is 13 amino acids long. Trimming pared 0 bases from V and 3 bases from J, leaving 4 bases between. Germline V gene data show CDR1 as SGHDT and CDR2 as YYEEEE. CDR3 bases: TGTGCCAGCAGCTTGGACCCCAATCAGCCCCAGCATTTT. This translates into CASSLDPNQPQHF.

This rearrangement joins TRBV11-2 to TRBJ2-2, with TRBD2 matching over 9 bases. The CDR3 spans 17 residues. The germline V gene encodes CDR1 SGHAT and CDR2 FQNNGV. The V gene end was trimmed by 1 base and the J gene end by 8 bases; junction bases not matched to a gene: 11. CDR3 in amino acids: CASSLGLAGVRSGELFF. Written as DNA, the CDR3 is TGTGCCAGCAGCTTAGGTTTAGCGGGAGTAAGAAGTGGGGAGCTGTTTTTT.

This clonotype occurred many times. This sequence joins TRBV5-1 and TRBJ2-7; 9 bases are shared with TRBD2. The CDR3 totals 17 residues. In germline, CDR1 is SGHRS, CDR2 YFSETQ. V shed 4 bases, J shed 1 base, and the junction held 12 bases outside the gene matches. CDR3 sequence: CASSRTMTSGNSYEQYF. As DNA, the CDR3 is TGCGCCAGCAGCCGAACAATGACTAGCGGAAATTCCTACGAGCAGTACTTC. Based on the CDR3 plus reference TRBV5-1 and TRBJ2-7, the full variable domain is KAGVTQTPRYLIKTRGQQVTLSCSPISGHRSVSWYQQTPGQGLQFLFEYFSETQRNKGNFPGRFSGRQFSNSRSEMNVSTLELGDSALYLCASSRTMTSGNSYEQYFGPGTRLTVT.

This clonotype was observed at least ten times. The chain employs TRBV5-1 and TRBJ2-7; perhaps TRBD1 as D (6 bases). The V gene's germline CDR1 is SGHRS and CDR2 YFSETQ. This CDR3 comprises 14 residues. The V gene lost 4 bases and the J gene lost 3 bases, with 14 bases spanning the gap. The CDR3 is CASSPRQGNYEQYF. DNA of the CDR3: TGCGCCAGCAGCCCGAGGCAGGGGAACTACGAGCAGTACTTC. The full variable domain, rest sourced from reference TRBV5-1 and TRBJ2-7, is KAGVTQTPRYLIKTRGQQVTLSCSPISGHRSVSWYQQTPGQGLQFLFEYFSETQRNKGNFPGRFSGRQFSNSRSEMNVSTLELGDSALYLCASSPRQGNYEQYFGPGTRLTVT.

The V and J genes are TRBV11-3 and TRBJ2-7; 8 nucleotides align to TRBD1. Per the germline V gene, CDR1 is SGHNT and CDR2 is YENEEA. This CDR3 contains 15 residues. V gave up 1 base and J gave up 6 bases; unmatched junction bases: 8. The CDR3 reads CASSLARGQGREQYF. In nucleotides, the CDR3 is TGTGCCAGCAGCTTAGCCCGTGGACAGGGTCGCGAGCAGTACTTC.

This clonotype appeared many times. This chain links TRBV4-2 with TRBJ2-7; D gene uncertain. CDR1 and CDR2 from the germline V gene are LGHNA and YNFKEQ. Trimming stripped 0 bases from V and 4 bases from J, with 19 bases between. This CDR3 contains 17 residues. CDR3 in amino acids: CASSQDAMGSFGYEQYF. The CDR3 coding sequence is TGTGCCAGCAGCCAAGATGCTATGGGCTCGTTCGGGTACGAGCAGTACTTC.

This clonotype was observed at least ten times. The gene calls are TRBV12-3 or TRBV12-4 and TRBJ1-3; D ambiguous. There are 11 residues in the CDR3. Trimming stripped 10 bases from V and 2 bases from J, with 6 bases between. The DNA of the CDR3 is TGTGCCACTCCAACTGGAAACACCATATATTTT. As protein: CATPTGNTIYF.

Ten or more counts support this clonotype. The CDR3 bases are TGTGCCAGCAGCCAAGATAAAGGACTAGCAGCCAATGAGCAGTTCTTC. Its translation: CASSQDKGLAANEQFF. The V call is TRBV4-2, the J call TRBJ2-1, with 8 bases matching TRBD2. V trimming: 0 bases; J trimming: 6 bases; junction bases outside the gene matches: 7. The length of the CDR3 is 16 residues. CDR1 is LGHNA, CDR2 YNFKEQ, per germline.

Many counts were recorded for this clonotype. The chain is built from TRBV7-7 and TRBJ2-7; D uncertain. The CDR3 runs 13 residues. Germline values: CDR1 SSHAT, CDR2 FNYEAQ (reference sequence). V dropped 3 bases and J dropped 6 bases, with 12 bases sitting between them. The CDR3 protein is CASSFDEVSEQYF. In DNA form, the CDR3 reads TGTGCCAGCAGCTTTGACGAGGTTTCCGAGCAGTACTTC.